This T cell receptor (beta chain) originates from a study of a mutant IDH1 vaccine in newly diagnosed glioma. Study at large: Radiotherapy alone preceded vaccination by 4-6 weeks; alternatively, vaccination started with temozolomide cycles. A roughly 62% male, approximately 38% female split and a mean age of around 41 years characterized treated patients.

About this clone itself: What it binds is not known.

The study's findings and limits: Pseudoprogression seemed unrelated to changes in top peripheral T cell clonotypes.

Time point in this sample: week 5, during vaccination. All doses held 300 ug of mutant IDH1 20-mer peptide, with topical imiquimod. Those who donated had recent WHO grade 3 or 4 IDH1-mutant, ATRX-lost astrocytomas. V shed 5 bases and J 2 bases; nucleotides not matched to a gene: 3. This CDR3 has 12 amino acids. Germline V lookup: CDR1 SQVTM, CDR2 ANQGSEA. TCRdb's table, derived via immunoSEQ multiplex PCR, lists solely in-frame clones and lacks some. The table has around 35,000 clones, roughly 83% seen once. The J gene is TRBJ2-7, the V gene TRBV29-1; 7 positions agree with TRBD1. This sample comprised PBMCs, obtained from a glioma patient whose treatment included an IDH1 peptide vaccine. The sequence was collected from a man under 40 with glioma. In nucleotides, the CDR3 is TGCAGCGTTTCCGGGACAGCCTACGAGCAGTACTTC. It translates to CSVSGTAYEQYF.